Listed below are T cell receptor beta chains from one sample, sequenced in a study of vaccination and CD4 T cells after COVID-19. Each CDR3 protein is one row after TCRdb ran MiXCR on the PCR reads. The sample holds roughly 26,000 distinct CDR3 sequences, over 60% seen once. Antigens for these TCRs are unknown. Sequenced material: CD4+ T cells from blood, cultured in vitro. The receptors come from a human donor who had recovered from COVID-19. The CDR3 runs from the conserved cysteine through the conserved F or W. Fields, in order: clone size, V gene, J gene, D gene, CDR3 protein, CDR3 DNA. The D gene is left open where the match is weak. Size is stated for part of the rows, as once, few or many counts, or as a class when the clone is expanded.

>.|TRBV5-5|TRBJ1-2|.
CASSLWGGGNYGYTF
TGTGCCAGCAGCTTGTGGGGCGGCGGAAACTATGGCTACACCTTC
>.|TRBV10-2|TRBJ1-6|.
CASSQGPSKNSPLHF
TGCGCCAGCAGCCAGGGTCCCTCGAAGAATTCACCCCTCCACTTT
>few|TRBV7-6|TRBJ2-1|TRBD1
CASSPPEGTGGWLLYNEQFF
TGTGCCAGCAGCCCCCCAGAAGGGACAGGTGGGTGGCTCCTCTACAATGAGCAGTTCTTC
>.|TRBV27|TRBJ2-5|.
CAGETQYF
TGTGCCGGAGAGACCCAGTACTTC
>few|TRBV27|TRBJ1-1|.
CASMPRVRLRTEAFF
TGTGCCAGCATGCCCCGGGTCAGGCTTCGCACTGAAGCTTTCTTT
>.|TRBV20-1|TRBJ1-4|TRBD1
CSARERGQVNEKLFF
TGCAGTGCTAGAGAAAGGGGGCAGGTTAATGAAAAACTGTTTTTT
>.|TRBV11-2|TRBJ2-5|.
CASSLVEGMGTGVWTQYF
TGTGCCAGCAGCTTAGTGGAAGGGATGGGGACTGGGGTGTGGACCCAGTACTTC
>.|TRBV7-2|TRBJ2-7|TRBD2
CASSSILAGGIEQYF
TGTGCCAGCAGCTCCATACTAGCGGGAGGGATAGAGCAGTACTTC
>.|TRBV23-1|TRBJ2-3|TRBD2
CASSRPRQREATDTQYF
TGCGCCAGCAGTCGACCCCGCCAGCGGGAGGCTACAGATACGCAGTATTTT
>once|TRBV20-1|TRBJ2-1|.
CSASSLLSSYNEQFF
TGCAGTGCTAGCTCACTTCTGAGCTCCTACAATGAGCAGTTCTTC
>few|TRBV5-1|TRBJ2-1|TRBD1
CASGPGQVFDEQFF
TGCGCCAGCGGGCCGGGACAGGTCTTCGATGAGCAGTTCTTC
>.|TRBV15|TRBJ1-5|.
CATSPKITEPGTLYSNQPQHF
TGTGCCACCAGCCCGAAAATAACTGAGCCCGGGACACTCTATAGCAATCAGCCCCAGCATTTT
>few|TRBV19|TRBJ2-2|.
CASSIVRTGELFF
TGTGCCAGTAGTATAGTAAGAACCGGGGAGCTGTTTTTT
>.|TRBV19|TRBJ2-6|.
CASTIRGSGANVLTF
TGTGCCAGTACTATTCGGGGATCAGGGGCCAACGTCCTGACTTTC
>.|TRBV5-6|TRBJ1-5|.
CASSLDPNQPQHF
TGTGCCAGCAGCCTAGACCCCAATCAGCCCCAGCATTTT
>.|TRBV28|TRBJ1-1|.
CASTPRVVEAFF
TGTGCCAGCACTCCCCGAGTAGTTGAAGCTTTCTTT
>.|TRBV6-5|TRBJ2-5|.
CASSYSPGETQYF
TGTGCCAGCAGTTACTCCCCGGGGGAGACCCAGTACTTC
>.|TRBV4-1|TRBJ1-4|.
CASSPRRDATNEKLFF
TGCGCCAGCAGCCCCAGGAGAGACGCAACTAATGAAAAACTGTTTTTT
>.|TRBV27|TRBJ1-5|.
CASSFGLNQPQHF
TGTGCCAGCAGCTTTGGTCTCAATCAGCCCCAGCATTTT
>few|TRBV20-1|TRBJ1-5|.
CSASGEAPVHQPQHF
TGCAGTGCTAGCGGTGAGGCCCCGGTGCATCAGCCCCAGCATTTT
>.|TRBV30|TRBJ1-2|.
CAWSLGPRGYTF
TGTGCCTGGAGTTTGGGTCCAAGAGGCTACACCTTC
>.|TRBV7-9|TRBJ2-1|.
CASNPLGTYNEQFF
TGTGCCAGCAACCCCCTGGGGACGTACAATGAGCAGTTCTTC
>.|TRBV28|TRBJ2-3|TRBD1
CASSLRQGAEYF
TGTGCCAGCAGTTTAAGACAGGGGGCGGAGTATTTT
>.|TRBV15|TRBJ2-1|.
CATSTRARNEQFF
TGTGCCACCAGCACGAGGGCCCGAAATGAGCAGTTCTTC
>.|TRBV20-1|TRBJ1-1|TRBD1
CSARPRTGRSGTKAFF
TGCAGTGCTAGACCCAGGACAGGGCGGTCGGGCACTAAAGCTTTCTTT
>.|TRBV2|TRBJ1-6|.
CASMGRGNSPLHF
TGTGCCAGCATGGGGCGGGGGAATTCACCCCTCCACTTT
>.|TRBV28|TRBJ1-3|.
CASRPGHEWNTIYF
TGTGCCAGCAGGCCGGGCCATGAGTGGAACACCATATATTTT
>few|TRBV28|TRBJ2-3|.
CASSPRTLGSTDTQYF
TGTGCCAGCAGTCCAAGGACTCTCGGGTCCACAGATACGCAGTATTTT
>.|TRBV9|TRBJ1-5|.
CASSEGSTPSQPQHF
TGTGCCAGCAGCGAGGGATCAACGCCAAGTCAGCCCCAGCATTTT
>.|TRBV24-1|TRBJ2-1|.
CATSLGGGGFGEQFF
TGTGCCACCAGTTTGGGGGGAGGGGGGTTTGGTGAGCAGTTCTTC
>once|TRBV19|TRBJ2-4|.
CASSGTSLSF
TGTGCCAGTTCCGGGACGAGTCTTAGTTTC
>.|TRBV5-4|TRBJ2-1|.
CASSRTRGDEQFF
TGTGCCAGCAGCCGGACTCGGGGCGATGAGCAGTTCTTC
>few|TRBV28|TRBJ1-5|TRBD1
CASSLPTGTQPQHF
TGTGCCAGCAGTTTGCCGACAGGGACTCAGCCCCAGCATTTT